These 4 T cell receptor beta chains share one sample of origin, sequenced in a study of shared clonotypes between healthy human individuals (dated by TCRdb to about 2020). Libraries were prepared through the immunoSEQ multiplex PCR assay. As stored in TCRdb, this immuneACCESS dataset retains in-frame rearrangements with V and J assigned. A fraction of the clones does not appear; measured against another copy, unresolved V genes explain less than half of the discrepancy, and the remainder lacks a known reason. The sample contains over a million clones, 75% to 85% of them found a single time. 0.4% to 0.55% of the sample is in the top ten clones. Sequencing input: memory CD4+ T cells from PBMCs. What this sample's cell subset or site label stands for: CD45RA-negative fraction. The receptors shown here come from a young man in good health. Some clones in this sample may be carry-over from other donors' samples.

In the case of this clone: Other DNA sequences in this specimen translate into the identical CDR3. J is TRBJ1-1 and V is TRBV20-1; D is unclear. This CDR3 is 11 amino acids long. Trimming removed 3 bases from V and 0 bases from J, with 2 bases in between. Germline V gene data show CDR1 as DFQATT and CDR2 as SNEGSKA (reference sequence). The CDR3 DNA reads TGCAGTGCTAGGGTGAACACTGAAGCTTTCTTT. This sequence encodes CSARVNTEAFF.

The chain joins TRBV7-2 to TRBJ2-7; D call uncertain. V gave up 5 bases and J gave up 7 bases, with 12 bases separating them. This CDR3 region has 12 residues. Per the germline V gene, CDR1 is SGHTA and CDR2 is FQGNSA. Written as DNA, the CDR3 is TGTGCCAGCAGCCCCTACGCTGGGGAGCAGTACTTC. This translates into CASSPYAGEQYF. The full variable domain, in which reference TRBV7-2 and TRBJ2-7 provide the parts outside the CDR3, is GAGVSQSPSNKVTEKGKDVELRCDPISGHTALYWYRQSLGQGLEFLIYFQGNSAPDKSGLPSDRFSAERTGGSVSTLTIQRTQQEDSAVYLCASSPYAGEQYFGPGTRLTVT.

This clone came up once. The CDR3 sequence is CASSLPRLAGIYNEQFF. The CDR3 region has the DNA TGTGCCAGCAGCTTACCCAGACTAGCAGGGATCTACAATGAGCAGTTCTTC. The chain combines TRBV7-2 with TRBJ2-1; 7 bases are a match to TRBD2. Germline V lookup: CDR1 SGHTA, CDR2 FQGNSA. There are 17 residues in the CDR3. With 2 bases clipped from V and 3 bases from J, the junction kept 10 bases outside the gene matches.

The chain employs TRBV7-9 and TRBJ1-4; 7 bases are shared with TRBD1. This CDR3 region has 15 residues. Trimming cost V 4 bases and J 3 bases; bases outside gene matches: 5. CDR1 is SEHNR and CDR2 is FQNEAQ in the germline V gene (reference sequence). CDR3 in DNA: TGTGCCAGCAGCTCCTACAGGGGCTCTAATGAAAAACTGTTTTTT. Its translation is CASSSYRGSNEKLFF.